A selection of T cell receptor beta chains follows, all from one sample in a study of blood T cell repertoires in COVID-19. The method was immunoSEQ multiplex PCR; TCRdb's version includes in-frame clones alone and lacks a portion of them. The sample includes roughly 120,000 clones, roughly 83% seen only once; the top ten take about 5.4%. Specimen: peripheral blood. Receptors originate from a human donor in a cohort sampled during active COVID-19. Each CDR3 is given without its conserved first and last residue. Fields, in order: clone size, CDR3 length, V gene, D gene, J gene, CDR3 protein. D genes are given only for firm matches. Clone size is not always given. Where it is, it says once, few, many or a class for expanded clones.

abundance: NA; len: 13; v_gene: TRBV2; d_gene: NA; j_gene: TRBJ1-4; CDR3aa: ASSGKGRVGEKLF
abundance: NA; len: 13; v_gene: TRBV2; d_gene: TRBD2; j_gene: TRBJ2-1; CDR3aa: ASSLVAGSYNEQF
abundance: NA; len: 12; v_gene: TRBV18; d_gene: TRBD1; j_gene: TRBJ2-7; CDR3aa: ASSPGTGKKEQY
abundance: few; len: 10; v_gene: TRBV18; d_gene: NA; j_gene: TRBJ2-7; CDR3aa: ASSPDSYEQY
abundance: NA; len: 14; v_gene: TRBV14; d_gene: NA; j_gene: TRBJ1-1; CDR3aa: ASSLGQRGTSAEAF
abundance: NA; len: 13; v_gene: TRBV19; d_gene: NA; j_gene: TRBJ2-1; CDR3aa: ASSKIDSSYNEQF
abundance: NA; len: 10; v_gene: TRBV19; d_gene: TRBD1; j_gene: TRBJ2-5; CDR3aa: ASRSGQGTQY
abundance: NA; len: 11; v_gene: TRBV6-5; d_gene: TRBD1; j_gene: TRBJ2-3; CDR3aa: ASRGTGSDTQY
abundance: NA; len: 13; v_gene: TRBV25-1; d_gene: TRBD2; j_gene: TRBJ2-7; CDR3aa: ASSESSGRSYEQY
abundance: NA; len: 14; v_gene: TRBV3-1/TRBV3-2; d_gene: TRBD2; j_gene: TRBJ2-7; CDR3aa: ASSQVGLANPYEQY
abundance: once; len: 11; v_gene: TRBV5-4; d_gene: NA; j_gene: TRBJ1-5; CDR3aa: ASSPTGGQPQH
abundance: NA; len: 12; v_gene: TRBV27; d_gene: NA; j_gene: TRBJ2-1; CDR3aa: ASSPFLSYNEQF
abundance: once; len: 13; v_gene: TRBV15; d_gene: TRBD2; j_gene: TRBJ2-1; CDR3aa: ATSRPRSGSREQF
abundance: NA; len: 10; v_gene: TRBV27; d_gene: TRBD2; j_gene: TRBJ2-1; CDR3aa: ASSSGGRRQF
abundance: NA; len: 14; v_gene: TRBV3-1/TRBV3-2; d_gene: TRBD2; j_gene: TRBJ2-7; CDR3aa: ASSQEGGGRRYEQY
abundance: NA; len: 13; v_gene: TRBV9; d_gene: NA; j_gene: TRBJ2-1; CDR3aa: ASSVDYLSGNEQF
abundance: NA; len: 13; v_gene: TRBV28; d_gene: NA; j_gene: TRBJ2-1; CDR3aa: ASSNQGSRIVQQF
abundance: NA; len: 11; v_gene: TRBV11-2; d_gene: NA; j_gene: TRBJ2-1; CDR3aa: ASSLDLVVGQF
abundance: NA; len: 12; v_gene: TRBV7-9; d_gene: NA; j_gene: TRBJ2-7; CDR3aa: ASSPEGRSNEQY
abundance: NA; len: 12; v_gene: TRBV19; d_gene: TRBD1; j_gene: TRBJ2-4; CDR3aa: ASTPTGSSRIQY
abundance: NA; len: 16; v_gene: TRBV7-7; d_gene: TRBD2; j_gene: TRBJ2-7; CDR3aa: ASSLGVAGGRGTDEQY
abundance: NA; len: 13; v_gene: TRBV27; d_gene: TRBD2; j_gene: TRBJ2-7; CDR3aa: ASSSPGLAGNEQY
abundance: NA; len: 12; v_gene: TRBV14; d_gene: NA; j_gene: TRBJ2-1; CDR3aa: ASSQLALPWEQF
abundance: NA; len: 12; v_gene: TRBV9; d_gene: TRBD1; j_gene: TRBJ2-1; CDR3aa: ASSVYARQGEQF
abundance: NA; len: 13; v_gene: TRBV6-5; d_gene: TRBD1; j_gene: TRBJ1-6; CDR3aa: ASRPGTGNNSPLH
abundance: NA; len: 13; v_gene: TRBV5-1; d_gene: TRBD1; j_gene: TRBJ2-2; CDR3aa: ASSLGGQHTGELF